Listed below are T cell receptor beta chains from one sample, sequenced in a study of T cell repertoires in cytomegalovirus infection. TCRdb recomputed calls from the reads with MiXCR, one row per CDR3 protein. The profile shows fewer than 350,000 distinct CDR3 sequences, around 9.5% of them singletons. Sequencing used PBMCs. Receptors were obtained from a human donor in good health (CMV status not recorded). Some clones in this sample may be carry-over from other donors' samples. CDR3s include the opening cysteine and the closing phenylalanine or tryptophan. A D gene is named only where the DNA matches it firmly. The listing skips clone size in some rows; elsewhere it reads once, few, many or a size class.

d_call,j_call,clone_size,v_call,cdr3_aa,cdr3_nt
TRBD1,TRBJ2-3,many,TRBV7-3,CASSLGDREADTQYF,TGTGCCAGCAGCTTGGGGGACAGGGAGGCAGATACGCAGTATTTT
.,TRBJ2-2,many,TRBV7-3,CASSSGASNTGELFF,TGTGCCAGCAGCTCCGGGGCATCGAACACCGGGGAGCTGTTTTTT
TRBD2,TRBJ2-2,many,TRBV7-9,CASGGTSVYTGELFF,TGTGCCAGCGGGGGGACTAGCGTGTACACCGGGGAGCTGTTTTTT
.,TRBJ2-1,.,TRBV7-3,CASSKTGTIKHNEQFF,TGTGCCAGCAGCAAGACCGGGACGATAAAACACAATGAGCAGTTCTTC
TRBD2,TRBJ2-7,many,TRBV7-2,CASSSSSQRGLYEQYF,TGTGCCAGCAGCTCCTCCTCCCAGCGGGGGTTATACGAGCAGTACTTC
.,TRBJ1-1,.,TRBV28,CASNFFRGNTEAFF,TGTGCCAGCAACTTCTTCAGGGGAAACACTGAAGCTTTCTTT
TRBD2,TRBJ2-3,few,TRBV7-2,CASSSLAGGQSDTQYF,TGTGCCAGCAGCTCCCTAGCGGGGGGGCAATCAGATACGCAGTATTTT
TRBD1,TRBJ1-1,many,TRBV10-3,CAIRRTGNTEAFF,TGTGCCATCAGACGGACAGGGAACACTGAAGCTTTCTTT
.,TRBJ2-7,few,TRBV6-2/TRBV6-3,CASSRELKGHEQYF,TGTGCCAGCAGCCGCGAGCTTAAAGGACACGAGCAGTACTTC
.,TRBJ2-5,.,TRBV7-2,CASSQTDSDQYF,TGTGCCAGCAGCCAGACTGACTCGGACCAGTACTTC
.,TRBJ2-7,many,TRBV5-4,CASSLFNKGLAYEQYF,TGTGCCAGCAGCTTGTTCAATAAGGGACTTGCCTACGAGCAGTACTTC
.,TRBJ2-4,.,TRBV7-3,CASSPDSLAKNIQYF,TGTGCCAGCAGCCCGGACAGTTTAGCCAAAAACATTCAGTACTTC
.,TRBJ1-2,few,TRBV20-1,CSVGTSRYGYTF,TGCAGTGTAGGGACCTCACGTTATGGCTACACCTTC
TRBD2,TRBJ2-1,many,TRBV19,CASSGRWRPSGAQSSYNEQFF,TGTGCCAGTAGTGGTCGCTGGAGGCCTAGCGGGGCACAGAGCTCCTACAATGAGCAGTTCTTC
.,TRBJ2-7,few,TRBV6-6,CASSYPAYEQYF,TGTGCCAGCAGTTACCCGGCCTACGAGCAGTACTTC
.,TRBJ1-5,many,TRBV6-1,CASSEWVHPQHF,TGTGCCAGCAGTGAATGGGTTCATCCCCAGCATTTT
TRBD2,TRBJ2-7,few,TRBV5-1,CASSFPGLAGRYEQYF,TGCGCCAGCAGCTTCCCTGGACTAGCGGGGCGCTACGAGCAGTACTTC
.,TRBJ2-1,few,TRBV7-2,CASSQADTVNNEQFF,TGTGCCAGCAGCCAAGCGGATACCGTTAACAATGAGCAGTTCTTC
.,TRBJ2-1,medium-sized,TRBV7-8,CASSLAGERTYNEQFF,TGTGCCAGCAGCTTAGCGGGCGAGCGGACCTACAATGAGCAGTTCTTC
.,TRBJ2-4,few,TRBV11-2,CASSFTRGVKNIQYF,TGTGCCAGCAGCTTTACCAGGGGAGTCAAAAACATTCAGTACTTC
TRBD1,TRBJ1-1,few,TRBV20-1,CSARGGQLMNTEAFF,TGCAGTGCTAGAGGGGGACAGCTCATGAACACTGAAGCTTTCTTT
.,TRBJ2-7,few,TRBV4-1,CASSHPIKGPSSYEQYF,TGCGCCAGCAGCCATCCCATCAAGGGACCCAGCTCCTACGAGCAGTACTTC
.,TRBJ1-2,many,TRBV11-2,CASSLDAPRRYGYTF,TGTGCCAGCAGCTTAGACGCACCCAGGAGATATGGCTACACCTTC
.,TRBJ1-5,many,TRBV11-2,CASSPGQTNQPQHF,TGTGCCAGCAGCCCAGGACAGACAAATCAGCCCCAGCATTTT
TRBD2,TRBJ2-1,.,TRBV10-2,CASKTSVSGSEQFF,TGCGCCAGTAAGACTAGCGTGTCGGGTAGTGAGCAGTTCTTC
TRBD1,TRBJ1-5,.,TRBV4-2,CASSQQGAGQGDNQPQHF,TGTGCCAGCAGCCAGCAGGGGGCCGGACAGGGGGACAATCAGCCCCAGCATTTT
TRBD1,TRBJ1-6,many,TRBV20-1,CSATRTGRNSPLHF,TGCAGTGCTACCAGGACAGGGAGGAATTCACCCCTCCACTTT
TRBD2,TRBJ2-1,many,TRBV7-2,CASSNKLGLAGGNEQFF,TGTGCCAGCAGTAACAAACTGGGACTAGCGGGGGGGAATGAGCAGTTCTTC
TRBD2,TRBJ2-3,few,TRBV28,CASTLRGTSGSGTQYF,TGTGCCAGCACTTTGCGGGGGACTAGCGGGAGTGGTACGCAGTATTTT
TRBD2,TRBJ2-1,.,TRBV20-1,CSARERTSGRPEQFF,TGCAGTGCTAGGGAGAGGACTAGCGGGAGACCTGAGCAGTTCTTC
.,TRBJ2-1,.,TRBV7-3,CASSLRGRDNELQFF,TGTGCCAGCAGCTTAAGGGGTCGGGACAATGAGTTGCAGTTCTTC
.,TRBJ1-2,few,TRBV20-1,CSASLHTGSHIRMGGYTF,TGCAGTGCTAGCCTTCACACCGGGTCCCATATTCGTATGGGAGGCTACACCTTC